A single sample gave rise to the 27 T cell receptor beta chains below, sequenced in a study of T cell changes during pregnancy in multiple sclerosis. TCRdb's copy holds only in-frame clones and misses some; the assay was immunoSEQ multiplex PCR. Here the sample spans about 55,000 clones, 85% to 95% being singletons. This specimen was CD8+ T cells from peripheral blood mononuclear cells, taken in the third trimester of pregnancy. The origin of the receptors is a female donor with multiple sclerosis, enrolled in a pregnancy study.

This chain connects TRBV5-1 to TRBJ2-7, with D unresolved. Per germline, CDR1 SGHRS and CDR2 YFSETQ. Trimming shortened V by 1 base and J by 0 bases, and 8 bases separated the two germline ends. This CDR3 is 14 amino acids long. CDR3 residues: CASSLSRSSYEQYF. In DNA form, the CDR3 reads TGCGCCAGCAGCTTGAGCCGAAGCTCCTACGAGCAGTACTTC.

J is TRBJ1-4 and V is TRBV6-6; 9 bases fit TRBD1. Trimming removed 4 bases from V and 4 bases from J; junction bases left unmatched: 1. The CDR3 covers 14 residues. The V gene's germline CDR1 is MNHNY and CDR2 SVGAGI (reference sequence). The CDR3 DNA reads TGTGCCAGCAGTTTGACAGGGGGTAATGAAAAACTGTTTTTT. Its protein product is CASSLTGGNEKLFF.

The chain employs TRBV7-8 and TRBJ2-1, with unresolved D. The V and J ends lost 3 bases and 2 bases respectively, with 11 bases between them. Germline V gene data show CDR1 as SGHVS and CDR2 as FQNEAQ. CDR3 length: 15 residues. The CDR3 here is CASSFEIVPYNEQFF. DNA of the CDR3: TGTGCCAGCAGCTTTGAGATAGTTCCCTACAATGAGCAGTTCTTC. The full variable domain, rest sourced from reference TRBV7-8 and TRBJ2-1, is GAGVSQSPRYKVAKRGQDVALRCDPISGHVSLFWYQQALGQGPEFLTYFQNEAQLDKSGLPSDRFFAERPEGSVSTLKIQRTQQEDSAVYLCASSFEIVPYNEQFFGPGTRLTVL.

The chain combines TRBV19 with TRBJ2-1; TRBD1 might be the D (7 bases). CDR1 is LNHDA, CDR2 SQIVND, per germline (reference sequence). Trimming shortened V by 7 bases and J by 7 bases, and 14 bases separated the two germline ends. The CDR3 loop spans 13 amino acids. CDR3 in DNA: TGTGCCAGTACCGCCTCAGGGGGGAATGAGCAGTTCTTC. Translation gives CASTASGGNEQFF. Full variable domain (rest looked up from reference TRBV19 and TRBJ2-1): DGGITQSPKYLFRKEGQNVTLSCEQNLNHDAMYWYRQDPGQGLRLIYYSQIVNDFQKGDIAEGYSVSREKKESFPLTVTSAQKNPTAFYLCASTASGGNEQFFGPGTRLTVL.

The chain is built from TRBV5-1 and TRBJ2-7; D is unresolved. The germline V and J ends were trimmed by 0 bases and 3 bases, with 7 bases remaining between them. The germline gives CDR1 SGHRS, CDR2 YFSETQ. The CDR3 is made up of 13 amino acids. The CDR3 region is CASSLVEDYEQYF. CDR3 bases: TGCGCCAGCAGCTTGGTAGAAGACTACGAGCAGTACTTC.

The chain links TRBV2 to TRBJ2-7; 7 positions agree with TRBD1. Trimming removed 3 bases from V and 4 bases from J; junction bases left unmatched: 12. There are 16 residues in the CDR3. CDR1 and CDR2 from the germline V gene are SNHLY and FYNNEI. The CDR3 nucleotides read TGTGCCAGCAGTGATCTTTCAGGGGGATCGGCTTACGAGCAGTACTTC. This encodes CASSDLSGGSAYEQYF.

This clone rates as medium-sized. The chain uses TRBV30 and TRBJ2-4; D is possibly TRBD1 (6 bases). The CDR3 has 13 residues. Germline loops: CDR1 GTSNPN, CDR2 SVGIG (reference sequence). V shed 6 bases and J shed 3 bases, with 12 bases lying between them. For the CDR3, the DNA is TGTGCCTGCCTAGACAGGAGCAAAAACATTCAGTACTTC. It translates to CACLDRSKNIQYF.

The count of this clone is one. This sequence joins TRBV5-6 and TRBJ2-1, with D possibly matching TRBD1 (5 bases). V lost 3 bases and J lost 5, with 9 bases in between. Germline values: CDR1 SGHDT, CDR2 YYEEEE. The CDR3 has 13 amino acids. The chain's CDR3 is CASSSQGNNEQFF. Written as DNA, the CDR3 is TGTGCCAGCAGCTCTCAGGGTAACAATGAGCAGTTCTTC.

The V and J genes are TRBV2 and TRBJ1-3; the D gene is possibly TRBD1 (5 bases). V gave up 8 bases and J gave up 0 bases, with 8 bases separating them. CDR3 length equals 13 residues. From germline, CDR1 is SNHLY and CDR2 FYNNEI. The CDR3 loop is CASGAISGNTIYF. The CDR3 region has the DNA TGTGCCAGCGGGGCAATCTCTGGAAACACCATATATTTT.

This clone has only one observation. The chain carries TRBV6-5 and TRBJ1-5; D is unclear. This CDR3 is built from 13 residues. Looked up from germline, CDR1 is MNHEY and CDR2 is SVGAGI. Deletions cut 5 bases from V and 0 bases from J, with 5 bases between. CDR3 in amino acids: CASSAVSNQPQHF. The CDR3, as DNA: TGTGCCAGCAGTGCGGTTAGCAATCAGCCCCAGCATTTT.

The chain links TRBV19 to TRBJ1-1, with unresolved D. Per the germline V gene, CDR1 is LNHDA and CDR2 is SQIVND (reference sequence). The CDR3 is 13 residues long. The germline V and J ends were trimmed by 7 bases and 5 bases, with 14 bases remaining between them. CDR3 in amino acids: CASIMGVGTEAFF. CDR3 DNA: TGTGCCAGTATAATGGGAGTAGGGACTGAAGCTTTCTTT.

This chain uses TRBV7-9 with TRBJ1-2, with 8 bases lining up with TRBD1. With V trimmed by 3 bases and J by 4 bases, 4 bases remained unmatched. The CDR3 runs to 14 residues. Germline V gives CDR1 SEHNR, CDR2 FQNEAQ (reference sequence). This chain's CDR3 is CASSLTGDIYGYTF. CDR3 sequence (DNA): TGTGCCAGCAGCTTGACAGGGGATATCTATGGCTACACCTTC.

The rearrangement uses TRBV28 and TRBJ2-1; 10 nucleotides align to TRBD2. The CDR3 consists of 15 residues. V dropped 7 bases and J dropped 6; count of bases not matched to a gene: 9. Germline CDR1 and CDR2: MDHEN and SYDVKM. The DNA for the CDR3 is TGTGCCAGCACTAAGCGGGAGGGCCCCAGCAATGAGCAGTTCTTC. Its protein is CASTKREGPSNEQFF.

The V call is TRBV25-1, the J call TRBJ2-7, with 8 bases identical to TRBD2. The germline V gene encodes CDR1 MGHDK and CDR2 SYGVNS. J was trimmed by 1 base and V by 4 bases; bases with no gene match: 3. CDR3 size: 14 residues. This CDR3 reads CASSGLAGSYEQYF. The DNA for the CDR3 is TGTGCCAGCAGTGGATTAGCGGGATCCTACGAGCAGTACTTC.

This clone is deemed medium-sized. The V call is TRBV6-4, the J call TRBJ2-3, with TRBD2 matching over 10 bases. Germline CDR1 MRHNA, CDR2 SNTAGT. V trimming: 3 bases; J trimming: 4 bases; junction bases outside the gene matches: 4. This CDR3 region has 15 residues. Here the CDR3 DNA reads TGTGCCAGCAGTGAAGCGGGAGGGCCTGCAGATACGCAGTATTTT. This encodes CASSEAGGPADTQYF.

V and J are TRBV9 and TRBJ2-7; 7 bases map to TRBD1. The CDR3 has 15 residues. Trimming at V came to 0 bases and at J to 4 bases, leaving 7 bases not matched to a gene. CDR1 is SGDLS and CDR2 is YYNGEE in the germline V gene. The CDR3 region has the DNA TGTGCCAGCAGCGTAGGGCAGGGGACAGATTACGAGCAGTACTTC. Its protein product is CASSVGQGTDYEQYF.

The chain is built from TRBV4-3 and TRBJ1-4, with 7 bases lining up with TRBD1. The CDR3 spans 17 residues. The V gene's germline CDR1 is LGHNA and CDR2 YSLEER. Trimming at V came to 4 bases and at J to 3 bases, leaving 11 bases not matched to a gene. CDR3 sequence: CASSPNIQQGPNEKLFF. CDR3 DNA: TGCGCCAGCAGCCCGAATATTCAACAGGGGCCTAATGAAAAACTGTTTTTT.

The chain joins TRBV4-1 to TRBJ1-1; the D is unclear. Trimming stripped 2 bases from V and 1 base from J, with 8 bases between. The CDR3 has 14 residues. Germline assignment: CDR1 MGHRA and CDR2 YSYEKL. CDR3: CASSQYGENTEAFF. The CDR3 coding sequence is TGCGCCAGCAGCCAATATGGAGAGAACACTGAAGCTTTCTTT.

The rearrangement joins TRBV4-2 to TRBJ1-1; D unclear. V lost 3 bases and J lost 3, with 14 bases in between. Germline-derived CDR1 and CDR2 are LGHNA and YNFKEQ. The CDR3 contains 15 residues. The CDR3 DNA is TGTGCCAGCAGCCAGTGGGAGGGAGACCACACTGAAGCTTTCTTT. Protein sequence: CASSQWEGDHTEAFF.

J is TRBJ2-1 and V is TRBV5-6; TRBD2 matches at 8 bases. The CDR3 runs to 16 residues. J was trimmed by 1 base and V by 0 bases; bases with no gene match: 3. Germline V lookup: CDR1 SGHDT, CDR2 YYEEEE. CDR3 in amino acids: CASSLAPGGSYNEQFF. CDR3 DNA sequence: TGTGCCAGCAGCTTGGCCCCGGGAGGGTCCTACAATGAGCAGTTCTTC.

This clone is a singleton in its sample. The chain combines TRBV5-6 with TRBJ2-7; D unresolved. V was cut by 2 bases and J by 7 bases, with 13 bases left in between. Germline V gene sequence: CDR1 SGHDT, CDR2 YYEEEE. The CDR3 loop spans 13 amino acids. The CDR3 protein is CASSFSYSEEQYF. DNA of the CDR3: TGTGCCAGCAGCTTTAGTTATTCCGAGGAGCAGTACTTC.

J is TRBJ2-1 and V is TRBV4-2; tentatively, D is TRBD2 (5 bases). The germline CDR1 and CDR2 sequences are LGHNA and YNFKEQ. V was shortened by 1 base and J by 4 bases, with 11 bases between the two germline ends. The CDR3 runs to 15 residues. Here the CDR3 reads CASSQGAEGYNEQFF. The CDR3 DNA reads TGTGCCAGCAGCCAAGGAGCGGAAGGGTACAATGAGCAGTTCTTC.

About this clone: Within the sample, other DNA sequences also encode this same CDR3. The rearrangement uses TRBV2 and TRBJ2-7; TRBD1 might be the D (7 bases). Germline assignment: CDR1 SNHLY and CDR2 FYNNEI. Trimming left V 7 bases short and J 5 bases short, with 21 bases between. The CDR3 covers 15 residues. In nucleotides, the CDR3 is TGTGCCAGCACCGGAGGGGGCCGTCCTGGGCACGAGCAGTACTTC. It specifies CASTGGGRPGHEQYF.

The V call is TRBV5-1, the J call TRBJ2-1; 11 nucleotides agree with TRBD2. The CDR3 is 16 amino acids. V was pared by 5 bases and J by 7 bases, with 11 bases of the junction left unmatched. Germline CDR1 is SGHRS and CDR2 is YFSETQ. The CDR3 nucleotides read TGCGCCAGCAGTTTACGAGGGACTAGCGGATTTAATGAGCAGTTCTTC. It translates to CASSLRGTSGFNEQFF. Complete variable domain (other parts from reference TRBV5-1 and TRBJ2-1): KAGVTQTPRYLIKTRGQQVTLSCSPISGHRSVSWYQQTPGQGLQFLFEYFSETQRNKGNFPGRFSGRQFSNSRSEMNVSTLELGDSALYLCASSLRGTSGFNEQFFGPGTRLTVL.

The CDR3 region is CASSSRLEREYGTQYF. DNA of the CDR3: TGTGCCAGCAGTTCCCGACTTGAGCGGGAGTATGGGACCCAGTACTTC. This chain links TRBV28 with TRBJ2-5; 8 bases match TRBD2. This CDR3 region has 16 residues. Germline CDR1 MDHEN, CDR2 SYDVKM. Trimming took 4 bases from V and 7 from J; bases not matched to a gene: 14.

V is TRBV4-1 and J is TRBJ1-1, with D perhaps TRBD1 (6 bases). CDR3 length equals 14 residues. Germline V gene data show CDR1 as MGHRA and CDR2 as YSYEKL. V was shortened by 0 bases and J by 5 bases, with 10 bases between the two germline ends. Here the CDR3 reads CASSQDTGRTEAFF. The CDR3 bases are TGCGCCAGCAGCCAAGATACAGGGCGAACTGAAGCTTTCTTT.

The chain carries TRBV13 and TRBJ2-1, with a possible D match to TRBD2 (5 bases). The CDR3 is 15 residues long. Germline CDR1 and CDR2: PRHDT and FYEKMQ (reference sequence). Trimming cost V 4 bases and J 3 bases, with 13 bases left between them. CDR3 protein: CASSYIGINYNEQFF. The CDR3 DNA follows: TGTGCCAGCAGCTATATCGGGATTAACTACAATGAGCAGTTCTTC.